This entry lists 18 T cell receptor beta chains sequenced from one sample in a study of cytomegalovirus exposure and HLA in healthy donors. Some clones are missing from TCRdb's copy, which holds only in-frame ones; the method was immunoSEQ multiplex PCR. The repertoire holds a few hundred thousand clones, with 70% to 90% as singletons. Sequencing was done on a sample of PBMCs. All receptors derive from a woman younger than 30 in good health and CMV-seronegative.

The rearrangement joins TRBV15 to TRBJ2-7; D possibly corresponds to TRBD1 (5 bases). From germline, CDR1 is LNHNV and CDR2 YYDKDF (reference sequence). This CDR3 contains 17 residues. V gave up 3 bases and J gave up 3 bases, with 21 bases separating them. The CDR3 DNA reads TGTGCCACCAGCAGCCAGTTCGGGCAGGGAAAGAACTACGAGCAGTACTTC. Residues: CATSSQFGQGKNYEQYF. Filled out from reference TRBV15 and TRBJ2-7, the complete variable domain reads DAMVIQNPRYQVTQFGKPVTLSCSQTLNHNVMYWYQQKSSQAPKLLFHYYDKDFNNEADTPDNFQSRRPNTSFCFLDIRSPGLGDTAMYLCATSSQFGQGKNYEQYFGPGTRLTVT.

This clone was seen a handful of times. The chain links TRBV2 to TRBJ1-6, with unresolved D. The CDR3 runs 15 residues. V lost 1 base and J lost 1, with 5 bases in between. Germline lookup yields CDR1 SNHLY and CDR2 FYNNEI. CDR3 coding DNA: TGTGCCAGCAGTGAAGGTACTTCCTATAATTCACCCCTCCACTTT. Amino acids: CASSEGTSYNSPLHF.

J is TRBJ1-1 and V is TRBV6-5; D remains unclear. V lost 0 bases and J 1 base, leaving 9 bases between the germline ends. Germline V lookup: CDR1 MNHEY, CDR2 SVGAGI. The CDR3 spans 15 residues. CDR3 in amino acids: CASSYSRHTNTEAFF. Written as DNA, the CDR3 is TGTGCCAGCAGTTACTCGAGGCACACGAACACTGAAGCTTTCTTT.

V usage is TRBV30 and J usage is TRBJ2-1; 9 bases match TRBD2. V lost 0 bases, J lost 5 bases, and 11 bases stayed unmatched. The CDR3 is 17 residues long. Per germline, CDR1 GTSNPN and CDR2 SVGIG (reference sequence). In nucleotides, the CDR3 is TGTGCCTGGAGTGTAAGGAGAAGCGGGGGGACGGACAATGAGCAGTTCTTC. Protein: CAWSVRRSGGTDNEQFF.

This clone is a singleton in its sample. The chain recombines TRBV28 with TRBJ2-7; 11 bases are shared with TRBD2. CDR1 and CDR2 (germline): MDHEN, SYDVKM. The CDR3 has 18 residues. Trimming at V came to 6 bases and at J to 4 bases, leaving 17 bases not matched to a gene. The CDR3 spells CASSSPSFTSGRGYEQYF. The DNA of the CDR3 is TGTGCCAGCAGCTCTCCATCCTTTACTAGCGGGAGAGGATACGAGCAGTACTTC.

This clone counts as medium-sized. V gene TRBV2 combines with J gene TRBJ1-4; 8 nucleotides align to TRBD1. The trim removed 0 bases at V and 7 bases at J, leaving 4 bases unmatched. The CDR3 covers 15 residues. Germline loops: CDR1 SNHLY, CDR2 FYNNEI. This CDR3 reads CASSEAGQGGEKLFF. DNA for the CDR3: TGTGCCAGCAGTGAAGCCGGACAGGGTGGTGAAAAACTGTTTTTT.

CDR3 protein: CASIDRMGGYTF. Written as DNA, the CDR3 is TGTGCCAGTATCGACAGGATGGGGGGCTACACCTTC. This chain joins TRBV19 and TRBJ1-2; D may be TRBD1 (6 bases). The germline CDR1 and CDR2 sequences are LNHDA and SQIVND (reference sequence). The CDR3 spans 12 residues. Trimming left V 7 bases short and J 8 bases short, with 14 bases between.

The V gene is TRBV6-1, the J gene TRBJ2-1; TRBD2 matches at 12 bases. CDR1 is MNHNS and CDR2 is SASEGT in the germline V gene. This CDR3 has 18 amino acids. V trimming: 4 bases; J trimming: 0 bases; junction bases outside the gene matches: 7. CDR3 sequence: CASSVASGGVSSYNEQFF. Written as DNA, the CDR3 is TGTGCCAGCAGTGTGGCTAGCGGGGGGGTAAGCTCCTACAATGAGCAGTTCTTC.

V usage is TRBV30 and J usage is TRBJ1-1; D might be TRBD1 (6 bases). This CDR3 contains 13 residues. The V gene's germline CDR1 is GTSNPN and CDR2 SVGIG (reference sequence). Trimming took 0 bases from V and 4 from J, leaving 9 bases between them. The CDR3 protein is CAWSVQGSTEAFF. As DNA, the CDR3 is TGTGCCTGGAGTGTTCAGGGGTCCACTGAAGCTTTCTTT.

CDR3 nucleotides: TGTGCCAGCAGCTTACTCGGGGGGCCGGGAGAGCAGTACTTC. Its protein is CASSLLGGPGEQYF. This chain uses TRBV13 with TRBJ2-7; D is possibly TRBD2 (7 bases). The germline gives CDR1 PRHDT, CDR2 FYEKMQ (reference sequence). CDR3 length equals 14 residues. Trimming pared 2 bases from V and 7 bases from J, leaving 15 bases between.

A few counts support this clone. The V call is TRBV10-2, the J call TRBJ1-5, with 8 nucleotides matching TRBD1. Germline V gives CDR1 WSHSY, CDR2 SAAADI. The CDR3 contains 14 residues. The J segment lost 3 bases and the V segment lost 6 bases, leaving 4 bases of the junction unmatched. The DNA for the CDR3 is TGCGCCAGCAGGGAGGGACAGGTCAATCAGCCCCAGCATTTT. This gives the protein CASREGQVNQPQHF.

The chain links TRBV7-9 to TRBJ1-5, with 8 bases identical to TRBD1. This CDR3 spans 18 amino acids. The germline V gene has CDR1 SEHNR and CDR2 FQNEAQ (reference sequence). Trimming at V came to 5 bases and at J to 0 bases, leaving 12 bases not matched to a gene. This chain's CDR3 is CASSRTGNSLYSNQPQHF. CDR3 DNA sequence: TGTGCCAGCAGCCGGACAGGGAATTCTCTATATAGCAATCAGCCCCAGCATTTT.

The rearrangement links TRBV2 to TRBJ1-4; D gene ambiguous. Between the trimmed V and J ends, which lost 8 bases and 0 bases, there was a span of 10 bases. The CDR3 contains 14 residues. The germline V gene has CDR1 SNHLY and CDR2 FYNNEI. For the CDR3, the DNA is TGTGCCAGCCGCGGCCAGCCAACTAATGAAAAACTGTTTTTT. Amino acid sequence: CASRGQPTNEKLFF.

The rearrangement uses TRBV2 and TRBJ2-7, with D unclear. This CDR3 region has 14 residues. Germline V CDR1 and CDR2: SNHLY, FYNNEI. Trimming shortened V by 0 bases and J by 4 bases, and 10 bases separated the two germline ends. In DNA form, the CDR3 reads TGTGCCAGCAGTGAAGCGCTTCCAGATTACGAGCAGTACTTC. It encodes CASSEALPDYEQYF.

This chain joins TRBV6-5 and TRBJ2-5; 7 nucleotides line up with TRBD1. V lost 3 bases, J lost 4 bases, and 5 bases stayed unmatched. The CDR3 runs 14 residues. In germline, CDR1 is MNHEY, CDR2 SVGAGI. CDR3 region: CASSYEGAGETQYF. CDR3 DNA sequence: TGTGCCAGCAGTTATGAGGGGGCGGGAGAGACCCAGTACTTC.

The chain has TRBV7-6 and TRBJ2-1; D not resolved. Germline V lookup: CDR1 SGHVS, CDR2 FNYEAQ. V lost 5 bases, J lost 7 bases, and 24 bases lay in between. This CDR3 is 17 amino acids long. The CDR3 region is CASSPKPGPYSGNEQFF. DNA for the CDR3: TGTGCCAGCAGCCCTAAGCCGGGTCCCTACTCGGGTAATGAGCAGTTCTTC.

This clone was seen just once. J is TRBJ2-2 and V is TRBV2, with a tentative D call TRBD2 (5 bases). The CDR3 contains 14 residues. Germline V lookup: CDR1 SNHLY, CDR2 FYNNEI. The V end lost 4 bases, the J end lost 1 base, and 7 bases lay between the germline ends. CDR3 amino acids: CASSVGRNTGELFF. The CDR3 DNA reads as TGTGCCAGCAGTGTTGGGAGGAACACCGGGGAGCTGTTTTTT.

This chain uses TRBV15 with TRBJ1-5; TRBD1 is a possible D gene (6 bases). The V end was cut by 0 bases, the J end by 6 bases, with 15 bases between. The CDR3 is 16 residues long. The germline CDR1 and CDR2 sequences are LNHNV and YYDKDF (reference sequence). This chain's CDR3 is CATSRDLTGQGQPQHF. In nucleotides, the CDR3 is TGTGCCACCAGCAGAGATCTGACAGGCCAAGGTCAGCCCCAGCATTTT.